The clone carrying this TCR beta chain was picked up a small number of times. These data come from a study of T cells after yellow fever vaccination. About the research overall: Fractions of limited cellularity were prepared by means of SMART-Seq v4 Ultra Low Input.

One entry per CDR3 protein results from TCRdb running MiXCR on the 5' RACE reads. The table lists about 260,000 distinct CDR3 sequences, around 4.9% of them singletons. The sequencing here drew on CD4+ T cells sorted from PBMCs, taken on the day of the yellow fever booster vaccination. This sequence originates from a man aged 18 to 35 who received the YFV17D yellow fever vaccine.

The CDR3 nucleotides read TGCAGTGCTAGAGGGACCCCCGGGACACCAGAATACAACACTGAAGCTTTCTTT. Amino acid sequence: CSARGTPGTPEYNTEAFF. The chain is built from TRBV20-1 and TRBJ1-1; perhaps TRBD1 as D (6 bases). In germline, CDR1 is DFQATT, CDR2 SNEGSKA (reference sequence). The CDR3 has 18 residues. The germline V and J ends were trimmed by 1 base and 2 bases, with 23 bases remaining between them.